A single sample gave rise to the 27 T cell receptor beta chains below, sequenced in a study of technical replicates of blood from a few donors. TCRdb keeps only in-frame clones here, not all; method: immunoSEQ multiplex PCR. The table includes 75,000 to 90,000 clones, about 92% detected once. The sample was T cells isolated from PBMCs. All receptors come from a human donor in good health.

Only one count was recorded for this clone. The rearrangement uses TRBV19 and TRBJ2-1, with 8 nucleotides matching TRBD2. The CDR3 extends over 15 amino acids. The J segment lost 4 bases and the V segment lost 7 bases, leaving 9 bases of the junction unmatched. Germline CDR1 and CDR2: LNHDA and SQIVND (reference sequence). The chain's CDR3 is CASNTGGWGYNEQFF. The CDR3 region has the DNA TGTGCCAGTAATACGGGAGGGTGGGGGTACAATGAGCAGTTCTTC.

Written as DNA, the CDR3 is TGCAGCGGGGGGGACAGGAATCTTGGCTACACCTTC. This gives the protein CSGGDRNLGYTF. The V call is TRBV29-1, the J call TRBJ1-2, with 8 bases fitting TRBD1. The V and J ends lost 7 bases and 7 bases, in that order; junction bases with no gene match: 8. Germline V lookup: CDR1 SQVTM, CDR2 ANQGSEA. The CDR3 has 12 residues.

CDR3: CASSYSYRLETQYF. CDR3 bases: TGTGCCAGCAGTTACTCGTACAGGCTAGAGACCCAGTACTTC. The chain combines TRBV6-5 with TRBJ2-5; a possible D gene is TRBD1 (5 bases). The CDR3 sequence is 14 residues long. Between the trimmed V and J ends, which lost 0 bases and 4 bases, there was a span of 9 bases. From germline, CDR1 is MNHEY and CDR2 SVGAGI.

The chain has TRBV27 and TRBJ2-5; D ambiguous. The CDR3 consists of 12 residues. V lost 6 bases, J lost 0 bases, and 5 bases lay in between. The V gene's germline CDR1 is MNHEY and CDR2 SMNVEV (reference sequence). CDR3 DNA sequence: TGTGCCAGCAGGGGCTACCAAGAGACCCAGTACTTC. Translated: CASRGYQETQYF.

The chain links TRBV5-1 to TRBJ2-1; D not resolved. The CDR3 runs to 13 residues. Germline V gene sequence: CDR1 SGHRS, CDR2 YFSETQ. Trimming shortened V by 0 bases and J by 5 bases, and 6 bases separated the two germline ends. CDR3 in DNA: TGCGCCAGCAGCTTGGACTCTAACAATGAGCAGTTCTTC. Translated: CASSLDSNNEQFF.

The chain links TRBV5-1 to TRBJ2-5; 9 bases agree with TRBD2. Losses at the gene ends were 0 bases for V and 2 bases for J; bases not matched to a gene: 8. CDR1 SGHRS and CDR2 YFSETQ come from the germline V gene. There are 17 residues in the CDR3. The CDR3 bases are TGCGCCAGCAGCTTGGAGCCTAGCGGGAATCTTCAAGAGACCCAGTACTTC. Translation gives CASSLEPSGNLQETQYF.

The chain uses TRBV11-1 and TRBJ2-5; D perhaps matches TRBD1 (6 bases). Germline V CDR1 and CDR2: SGHAT, FQDESV (reference sequence). Trimming cost V 4 bases and J 4 bases, with 13 bases left between them. The CDR3 is made up of 14 amino acids. CDR3 sequence: CASSSYRDSETQYF. CDR3 coding DNA: TGTGCCAGCAGCTCCTACAGGGATTCAGAGACCCAGTACTTC.

This clone has only a few counts. The genes are TRBV16 and TRBJ1-5, with D unresolved. The CDR3 loop spans 17 amino acids. From germline, CDR1 is KGHSY and CDR2 FQNENV. Trimming cost V 3 bases and J 0 bases, with 15 bases left between them. The CDR3 DNA is TGTGCCAGCAGCCATTCACGCGGAATCTATAGCAATCAGCCCCAGCATTTT. The encoded protein is CASSHSRGIYSNQPQHF.

The rearrangement uses TRBV7-3 and TRBJ1-2, with D possibly TRBD1 on 6 matching bases. The CDR3 contains 14 residues. CDR1 is SGHTA and CDR2 is FQGTGA in the germline V gene. V was cut by 5 bases and J by 6 bases, with 16 bases left in between. The CDR3 coding sequence is TGTGCCAGCAGCCCCTCTGGGGGGGCGCATGGCTACACCTTC. Amino acids: CASSPSGGAHGYTF.

V gene TRBV19 combines with J gene TRBJ2-7, with TRBD1 matching 11 bases. The CDR3 consists of 14 residues. Trimming removed 4 bases from V and 4 bases from J; junction bases left unmatched: 3. Germline CDR1 and CDR2: LNHDA and SQIVND (reference sequence). The CDR3 DNA is TGTGCCAGTAGTAAAGGACAGGGGGCTTACGAGCAGTACTTC. Its translation: CASSKGQGAYEQYF. Filled out from reference TRBV19 and TRBJ2-7, the complete variable domain reads DGGITQSPKYLFRKEGQNVTLSCEQNLNHDAMYWYRQDPGQGLRLIYYSQIVNDFQKGDIAEGYSVSREKKESFPLTVTSAQKNPTAFYLCASSKGQGAYEQYFGPGTRLTVT.

V is TRBV27 and J is TRBJ2-2; D is uncertain. Looked up from germline, CDR1 is MNHEY and CDR2 is SMNVEV (reference sequence). V was cut by 2 bases and J by 3 bases, with 4 bases left in between. The CDR3 loop spans 13 amino acids. CDR3 protein: CASSLSYTGELFF. The CDR3 DNA is TGTGCCAGCAGTTTAAGCTACACCGGGGAGCTGTTTTTT.

The chain joins TRBV6-6 to TRBJ2-5, with D perhaps TRBD1 (5 bases). CDR3 length: 13 amino acids. The germline V gene encodes CDR1 MNHNY and CDR2 SVGAGI (reference sequence). V lost 7 bases and J lost 4, with 13 bases in between. The CDR3 region is CASTLGRAETQYF. In nucleotides, the CDR3 is TGTGCCAGCACCCTCGGCAGGGCAGAGACCCAGTACTTC.

This clone showed up just once. The chain couples TRBV2 to TRBJ2-1, with 7 bases aligning to TRBD2. This CDR3 region has 12 residues. Unmatched junction bases numbered 6, after V lost 9 bases and J lost 7 bases. Germline assignment: CDR1 SNHLY and CDR2 FYNNEI. The CDR3 DNA follows: TGTGCCAGAGGACTAGGCGGGAATGAGCAGTTCTTC. Translated: CARGLGGNEQFF.

V and J are TRBV25-1 and TRBJ2-7; D remains unclear. The CDR3 has 11 amino acids. V was trimmed by 4 bases and J by 3 bases, leaving 4 bases between them. Germline lookup yields CDR1 MGHDK and CDR2 SYGVNS. The CDR3 protein is CASSGSYEQYF. As DNA, the CDR3 is TGTGCCAGCAGTGGGAGCTACGAGCAGTACTTC.

This chain joins TRBV5-6 and TRBJ2-5; no definite D call. This CDR3 has 16 amino acids. Trimming left V 2 bases short and J 5 bases short, with 19 bases between. Germline values: CDR1 SGHDT, CDR2 YYEEEE. The CDR3 reads CASSLIVAEWHETQYF. The CDR3 nucleotides read TGTGCCAGCAGCTTAATTGTGGCGGAGTGGCATGAGACCCAGTACTTC.

This clone was recorded once. The V and J genes are TRBV7-2 and TRBJ2-7; D possibly corresponds to TRBD1 (5 bases). This CDR3 region has 16 residues. The germline V gene has CDR1 SGHTA and CDR2 FQGNSA. V lost 1 base, J lost 2 bases, and 15 bases lay in between. The CDR3 DNA reads as TGTGCCAGCAGCTTAGGGTCTGAGCCAGGGACCTACGAGCAGTACTTC. Translation gives CASSLGSEPGTYEQYF.

Comments on this clone: Other DNA sequences in the sample encode the same CDR3. The CDR3 reads CASSVGLYGYTF. The CDR3 bases are TGTGCCAGCAGCGTAGGTCTTTATGGCTACACCTTC. This chain uses TRBV9 with TRBJ1-2, with D unclear. CDR1 is SGDLS and CDR2 is YYNGEE in the germline V gene. The CDR3 has 12 residues. V was clipped by 0 bases and J by 5 bases, with 5 bases between them.

The chain is built from TRBV30 and TRBJ2-7; D is undetermined. The V end lost 3 bases, the J end lost 2 bases, and 8 bases lay between the germline ends. The CDR3 contains 12 residues. Germline V gives CDR1 GTSNPN, CDR2 SVGIG (reference sequence). The CDR3 region is CAWRGGPYEQYF. The CDR3 DNA reads as TGTGCCTGGAGGGGTGGGCCCTACGAGCAGTACTTC.

The V gene is TRBV2, the J gene TRBJ2-6; tentatively, D is TRBD1 (6 bases). Germline CDR1 and CDR2: SNHLY and FYNNEI. The CDR3 extends over 19 amino acids. Between the trimmed V and J ends, which lost 0 bases and 2 bases, there was a span of 17 bases. The CDR3 sequence is CASSEAHPGVGPGANVLTF. CDR3 sequence (DNA): TGTGCCAGCAGTGAAGCTCATCCAGGGGTAGGGCCTGGGGCCAACGTCCTGACTTTC.

The chain links TRBV5-6 to TRBJ2-2; D possibly corresponds to TRBD1 (5 bases). Per the germline V gene, CDR1 is SGHDT and CDR2 is YYEEEE. V lost 1 base to trimming and J lost 17 bases, with 21 bases between them. CDR3 length: 14 amino acids. The CDR3 loop is CASSLPYLKGPLFF. CDR3 nucleotides: TGTGCCAGCAGCTTGCCTTATCTCAAGGGGCCCCTATTTTTT. Full variable domain (remainder filled in from reference TRBV5-6 and TRBJ2-2): DAGVTQSPTHLIKTRGQQVTLRCSPKSGHDTVSWYQQALGQGPQFIFQYYEEEERQRGNFPDRFSGHQFPNYSSELNVNALLLGDSALYLCASSLPYLKGPLFFGEGSRLTVL.

CDR3 nucleotides: TGCGCCAGCAGCTTCTCGGGGGGGACAGGGTATGTTTACGAGCAGTACTTC. Its translation: CASSFSGGTGYVYEQYF. The chain recombines TRBV5-1 with TRBJ2-7, with D perhaps TRBD1 (9 bases). Trimming pared 2 bases from V and 4 bases from J, leaving 22 bases between. The CDR3 runs 17 residues. CDR1 is SGHRS, CDR2 YFSETQ, per germline.

This chain links TRBV7-9 with TRBJ2-1, with D tentatively TRBD1 (6 bases). Between the trimmed V and J ends, which lost 5 bases and 2 bases, there was a span of 7 bases. There are 13 residues in the CDR3. Germline CDR1 reads SEHNR; CDR2 reads FQNEAQ (reference sequence). CDR3 DNA sequence: TGTGCCAGCAGCAGGGACACCTACAATGAGCAGTTCTTC. Protein sequence: CASSRDTYNEQFF.

The J gene is TRBJ2-7, the V gene TRBV6-5; 8 positions agree with TRBD2. Germline lookup yields CDR1 MNHEY and CDR2 SVGAGI. The V segment lost 3 bases and the J segment 4 bases; nucleotides outside the gene matches: 5. This CDR3 comprises 14 residues. The CDR3 is CASSYLTGGYEQYF. The CDR3 DNA is TGTGCCAGCAGTTATTTGACGGGAGGGTACGAGCAGTACTTC.

This rearrangement joins TRBV7-2 to TRBJ2-7, with D possibly being TRBD2 (6 bases). From germline, CDR1 is SGHTA and CDR2 FQGNSA. The CDR3 loop spans 14 amino acids. V lost 4 bases and J lost 3, with 13 bases in between. In nucleotides, the CDR3 is TGTGCCAGCAGCTATAGCGGTATTAGCTACGAGCAGTACTTC. Encoded protein: CASSYSGISYEQYF. The full variable domain, in which reference TRBV7-2 and TRBJ2-7 provide the parts outside the CDR3, is GAGVSQSPSNKVTEKGKDVELRCDPISGHTALYWYRQSLGQGLEFLIYFQGNSAPDKSGLPSDRFSAERTGGSVSTLTIQRTQQEDSAVYLCASSYSGISYEQYFGPGTRLTVT.

The rearrangement links TRBV7-2 to TRBJ2-2; 11 nucleotides agree with TRBD2. V shed 2 bases, J shed 7 bases, and the junction held 6 bases outside the gene matches. The CDR3 is 16 residues long. CDR1 SGHTA and CDR2 FQGNSA come from the germline V gene. CDR3 sequence (DNA): TGTGCCAGCAGCTTAAGGGCTAGCGGGAGGCGCGGGGAGCTGTTTTTT. Its protein product is CASSLRASGRRGELFF.

V and J are TRBV6-5 and TRBJ1-1, with 7 bases aligning to TRBD1. The V and J ends lost 6 bases and 6 bases, in that order; junction bases with no gene match: 4. This CDR3 region has 12 residues. CDR1 is MNHEY and CDR2 is SVGAGI in the germline V gene. DNA for the CDR3: TGTGCCAGCAGCCCGACAGGGTCTGAAGCTTTCTTT. Its protein product is CASSPTGSEAFF.

V usage is TRBV28 and J usage is TRBJ1-1; D might be TRBD1 (6 bases). Germline CDR1 reads MDHEN; CDR2 reads SYDVKM. The CDR3 runs 15 residues. V was clipped by 2 bases and J by 0 bases, with 10 bases between them. In DNA, the CDR3 is TGTGCCAGCAGTTTAGGGGACACAATGAACACTGAAGCTTTCTTT. Translation: CASSLGDTMNTEAFF.